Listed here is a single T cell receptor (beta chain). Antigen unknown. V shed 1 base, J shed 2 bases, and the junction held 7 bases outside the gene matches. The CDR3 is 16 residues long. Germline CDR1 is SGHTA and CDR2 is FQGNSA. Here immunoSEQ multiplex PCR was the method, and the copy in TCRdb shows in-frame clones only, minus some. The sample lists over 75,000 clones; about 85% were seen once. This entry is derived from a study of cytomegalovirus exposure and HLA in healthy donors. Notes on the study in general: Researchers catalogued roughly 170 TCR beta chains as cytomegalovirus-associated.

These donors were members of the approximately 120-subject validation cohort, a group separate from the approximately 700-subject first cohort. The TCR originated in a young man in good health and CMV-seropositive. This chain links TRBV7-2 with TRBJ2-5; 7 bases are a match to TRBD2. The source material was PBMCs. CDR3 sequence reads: CASSLVVSGAQETQYF. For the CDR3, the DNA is TGTGCCAGCAGCTTAGTGGTGAGCGGGGCGCAAGAGACCCAGTACTTC.